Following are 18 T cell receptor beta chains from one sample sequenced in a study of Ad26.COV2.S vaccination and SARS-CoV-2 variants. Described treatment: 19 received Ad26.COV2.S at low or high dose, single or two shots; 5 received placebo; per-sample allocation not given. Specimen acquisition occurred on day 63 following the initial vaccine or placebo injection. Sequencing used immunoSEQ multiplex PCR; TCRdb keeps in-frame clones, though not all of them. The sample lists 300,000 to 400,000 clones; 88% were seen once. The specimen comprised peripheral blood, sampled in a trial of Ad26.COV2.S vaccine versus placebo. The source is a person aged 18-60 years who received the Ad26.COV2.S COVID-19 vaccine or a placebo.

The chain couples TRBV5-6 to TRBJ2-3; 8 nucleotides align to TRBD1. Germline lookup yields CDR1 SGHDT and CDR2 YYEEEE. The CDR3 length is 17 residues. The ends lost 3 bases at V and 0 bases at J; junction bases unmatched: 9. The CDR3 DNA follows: TGTGCCAGCAGCTCGTTCCGACAGGGGCCTAGCACAGATACGCAGTATTTT. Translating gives CASSSFRQGPSTDTQYF. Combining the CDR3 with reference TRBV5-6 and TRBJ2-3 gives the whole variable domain DAGVTQSPTHLIKTRGQQVTLRCSPKSGHDTVSWYQQALGQGPQFIFQYYEEEERQRGNFPDRFSGHQFPNYSSELNVNALLLGDSALYLCASSSFRQGPSTDTQYFGPGTRLTVL.

Here the CDR3 DNA reads TGTGCCAGCAGTTCCTATATCCGAGGGGACCGCAATCAGCCCCAGCATTTT. Translation: CASSSYIRGDRNQPQHF. This sequence joins TRBV27 and TRBJ1-5, with D possibly being TRBD1 (5 bases). Germline loops: CDR1 MNHEY, CDR2 SMNVEV (reference sequence). The CDR3 runs 17 residues. V shed 4 bases and J shed 2 bases, with 18 bases lying between them.

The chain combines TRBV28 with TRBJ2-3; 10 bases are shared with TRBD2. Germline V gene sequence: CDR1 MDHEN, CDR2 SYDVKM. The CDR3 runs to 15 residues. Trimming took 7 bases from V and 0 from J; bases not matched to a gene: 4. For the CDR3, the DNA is TGTGCCAGCACCCTGGGACTAGCGAGCACAGATACGCAGTATTTT. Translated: CASTLGLASTDTQYF.

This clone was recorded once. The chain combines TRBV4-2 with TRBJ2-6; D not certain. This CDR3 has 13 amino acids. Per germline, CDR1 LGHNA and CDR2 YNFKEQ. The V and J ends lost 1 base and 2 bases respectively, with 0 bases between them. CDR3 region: CASSQAGANVLTF. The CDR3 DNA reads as TGTGCCAGCAGCCAAGCTGGGGCCAACGTCCTGACTTTC.

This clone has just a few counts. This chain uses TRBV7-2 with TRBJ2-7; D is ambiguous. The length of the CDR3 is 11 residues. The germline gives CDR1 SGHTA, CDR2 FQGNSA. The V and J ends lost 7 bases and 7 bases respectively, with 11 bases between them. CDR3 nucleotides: TGTGCCAGCACGTCCTTGGGGGAGCAGTACTTC. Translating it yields CASTSLGEQYF.

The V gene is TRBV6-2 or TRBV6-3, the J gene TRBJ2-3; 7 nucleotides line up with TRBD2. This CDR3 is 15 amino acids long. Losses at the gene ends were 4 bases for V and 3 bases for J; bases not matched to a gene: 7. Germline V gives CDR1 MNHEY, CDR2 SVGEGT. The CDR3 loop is CASSLLASSTDTQYF. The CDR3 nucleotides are TGTGCCAGCAGTTTACTAGCGTCCTCGACAGATACGCAGTATTTT.

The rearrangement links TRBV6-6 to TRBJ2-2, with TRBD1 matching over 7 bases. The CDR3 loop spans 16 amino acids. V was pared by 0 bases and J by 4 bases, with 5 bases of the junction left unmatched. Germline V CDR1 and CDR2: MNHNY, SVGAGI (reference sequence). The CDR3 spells CASSYSKAGGTGELFF. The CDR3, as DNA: TGTGCCAGCAGTTACTCGAAGGCAGGGGGCACCGGGGAGCTGTTTTTT.

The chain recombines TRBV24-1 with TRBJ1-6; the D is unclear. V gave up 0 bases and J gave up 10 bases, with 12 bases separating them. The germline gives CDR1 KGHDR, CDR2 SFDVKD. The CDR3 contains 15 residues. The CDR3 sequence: CATSDLRTNRSPLHF. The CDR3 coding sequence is TGTGCCACCAGTGATTTGAGGACTAATAGGTCACCCCTCCACTTT.

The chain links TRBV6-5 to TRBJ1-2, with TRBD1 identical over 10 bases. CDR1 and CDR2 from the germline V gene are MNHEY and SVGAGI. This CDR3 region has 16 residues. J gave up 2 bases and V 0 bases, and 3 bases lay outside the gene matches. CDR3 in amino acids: CASSYSKGQGNYGYTF. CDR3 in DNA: TGTGCCAGCAGTTACTCGAAGGGACAGGGGAACTATGGCTACACCTTC.

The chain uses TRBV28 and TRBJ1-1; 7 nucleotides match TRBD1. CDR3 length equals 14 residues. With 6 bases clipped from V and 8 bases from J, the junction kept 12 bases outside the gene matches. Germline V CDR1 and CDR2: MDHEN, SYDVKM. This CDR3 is CASSPDRTYLEAFF. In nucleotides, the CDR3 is TGTGCCAGCAGCCCGGACAGGACCTATCTAGAAGCTTTCTTT.

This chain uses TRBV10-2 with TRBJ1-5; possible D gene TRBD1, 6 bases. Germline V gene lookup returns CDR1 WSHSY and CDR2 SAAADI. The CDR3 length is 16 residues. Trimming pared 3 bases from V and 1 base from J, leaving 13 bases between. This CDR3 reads CASSDPGQLSNQPQHF. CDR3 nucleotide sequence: TGCGCCAGCAGTGACCCCGGACAGTTAAGCAATCAGCCCCAGCATTTT.

The chain's CDR3 is CASQRAANQETQYF. The CDR3 DNA is TGTGCCAGTCAACGAGCGGCTAACCAAGAGACCCAGTACTTC. This chain joins TRBV19 and TRBJ2-5; D is possibly TRBD2 (5 bases). The V end lost 8 bases, the J end lost 0 bases, and 13 bases lay between the germline ends. This CDR3 contains 14 residues. The germline CDR1 and CDR2 sequences are LNHDA and SQIVND (reference sequence).

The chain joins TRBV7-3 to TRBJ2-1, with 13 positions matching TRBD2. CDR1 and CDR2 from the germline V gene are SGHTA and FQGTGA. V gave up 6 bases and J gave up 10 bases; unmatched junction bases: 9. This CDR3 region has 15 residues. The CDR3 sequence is CASSSGLAGVREQFF. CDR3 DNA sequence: TGTGCCAGCAGTTCCGGACTAGCGGGAGTTCGGGAGCAGTTCTTC.

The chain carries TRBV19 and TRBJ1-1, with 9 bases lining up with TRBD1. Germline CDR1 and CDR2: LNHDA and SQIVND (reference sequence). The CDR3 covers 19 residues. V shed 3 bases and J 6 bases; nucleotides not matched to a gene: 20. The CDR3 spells CASSMGLKMIRDRVSEAFF. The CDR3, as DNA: TGTGCCAGTAGTATGGGGTTAAAAATGATCCGGGACAGGGTTTCTGAAGCTTTCTTT.

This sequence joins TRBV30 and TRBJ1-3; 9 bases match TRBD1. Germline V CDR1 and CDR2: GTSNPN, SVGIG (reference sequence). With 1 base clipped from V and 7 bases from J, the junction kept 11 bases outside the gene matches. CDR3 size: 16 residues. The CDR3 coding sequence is TGTGCCTGGAGTGCTGGGGCGGGACAGGGTTCGAACACCATATATTTT. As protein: CAWSAGAGQGSNTIYF.

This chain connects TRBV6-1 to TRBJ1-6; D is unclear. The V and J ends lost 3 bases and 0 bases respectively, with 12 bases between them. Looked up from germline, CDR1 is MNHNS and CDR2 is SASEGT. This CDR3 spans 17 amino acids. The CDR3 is CASSDSFPSSYNSPLHF. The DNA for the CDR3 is TGTGCCAGCAGTGACAGTTTTCCCAGCTCCTATAATTCACCCCTCCACTTT.

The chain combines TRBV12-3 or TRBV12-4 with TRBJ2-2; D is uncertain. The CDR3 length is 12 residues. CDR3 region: CARTDNTGELFF. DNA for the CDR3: TGTGCACGGACCGATAACACCGGGGAGCTGTTTTTT.

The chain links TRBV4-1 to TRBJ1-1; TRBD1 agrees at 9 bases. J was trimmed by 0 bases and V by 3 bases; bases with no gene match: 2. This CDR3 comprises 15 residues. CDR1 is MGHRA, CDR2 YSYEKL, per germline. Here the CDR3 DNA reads TGCGCCAGCAGCCACGGACAGGGGCTGAACACTGAAGCTTTCTTT. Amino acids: CASSHGQGLNTEAFF.